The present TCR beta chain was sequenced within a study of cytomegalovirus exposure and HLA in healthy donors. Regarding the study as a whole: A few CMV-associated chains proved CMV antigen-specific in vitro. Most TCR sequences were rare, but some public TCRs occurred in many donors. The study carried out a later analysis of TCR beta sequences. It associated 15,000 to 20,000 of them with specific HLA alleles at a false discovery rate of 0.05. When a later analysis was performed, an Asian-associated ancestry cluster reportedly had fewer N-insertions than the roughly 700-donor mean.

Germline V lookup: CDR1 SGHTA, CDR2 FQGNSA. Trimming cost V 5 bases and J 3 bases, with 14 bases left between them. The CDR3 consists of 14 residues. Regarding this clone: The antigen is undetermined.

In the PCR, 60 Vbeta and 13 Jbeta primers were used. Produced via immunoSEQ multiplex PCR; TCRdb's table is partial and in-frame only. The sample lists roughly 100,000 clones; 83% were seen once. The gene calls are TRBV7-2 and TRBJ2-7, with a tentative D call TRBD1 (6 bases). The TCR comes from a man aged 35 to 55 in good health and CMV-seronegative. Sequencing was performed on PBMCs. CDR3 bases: TGTGCCAGCAGCCCCCAGGGGCCTATCTACGAGCAGTACTTC. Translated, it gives CASSPQGPIYEQYF.